This entry concerns a single T cell receptor (beta chain). Its antigen is unidentified. The sample originates from a study of T cells in narcolepsy. Study-wide background: Patients with NT1 or NT2 and healthy control donors were enrolled.

General study points: In some patient and control memory CD4+ samples, autoreactive clones were absent. Autoreactive HCRT-specific and TRIB2-specific clonotypes were marked in same-patient CSF-versus-blood CD4+ comparisons.

Method: immunoSEQ multiplex PCR; TCRdb's copy keeps in-frame clones and lacks some. This table holds 30,000 to 35,000 clones, less than 90% found once. Germline lookup yields CDR1 SGHTA and CDR2 FQGTGA. The CDR3 consists of 15 residues. V trimming: 5 bases; J trimming: 9 bases; junction bases outside the gene matches: 11. The sequenced material came from CD45RA- memory CD4+ T cells from PBMCs. The receptor was isolated from a human donor with narcolepsy. V is TRBV7-3 and J is TRBJ2-1; 9 bases align to TRBD1. The CDR3 here is CASSSTGQGRGEQFF. CDR3 in DNA: TGTGCCAGCAGCAGCACGGGACAGGGCAGGGGTGAGCAGTTCTTC.